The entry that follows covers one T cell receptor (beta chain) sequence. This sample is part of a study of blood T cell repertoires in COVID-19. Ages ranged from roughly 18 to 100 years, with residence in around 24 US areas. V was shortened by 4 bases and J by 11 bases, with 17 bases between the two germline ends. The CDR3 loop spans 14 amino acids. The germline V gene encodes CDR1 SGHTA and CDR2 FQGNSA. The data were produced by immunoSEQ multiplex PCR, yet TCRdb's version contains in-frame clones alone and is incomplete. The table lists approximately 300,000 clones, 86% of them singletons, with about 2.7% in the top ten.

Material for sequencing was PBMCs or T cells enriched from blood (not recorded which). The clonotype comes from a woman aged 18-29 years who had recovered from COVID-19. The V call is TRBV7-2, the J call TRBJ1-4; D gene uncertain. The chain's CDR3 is CASSYGFKDGKLFF. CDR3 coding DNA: TGTGCCAGCAGCTACGGGTTTAAAGACGGGAAACTGTTTTTT.